This TCR beta chain was recorded in a study of cytomegalovirus exposure and HLA in healthy donors. The CDR3 loop spans 13 amino acids. V was trimmed by 4 bases and J by 5 bases, leaving 13 bases between them. Germline V gives CDR1 SGHRS, CDR2 YFSETQ. Researchers ran the PCR with 60 Vbeta and 13 Jbeta primers. Here immunoSEQ multiplex PCR was the method, and the copy in TCRdb shows in-frame clones only, minus some. Its listing shows some 72,000 clones. The sample was PBMCs. This receptor was identified in a man in his thirties or forties in good health and CMV-seronegative. V gene TRBV5-1 combines with J gene TRBJ2-7, with D perhaps TRBD1 (6 bases). The CDR3 nucleotides read TGCGCCAGCAGCCGAGTAGCAGGGGACGAGCAGTACTTC. Amino acids: CASSRVAGDEQYF.